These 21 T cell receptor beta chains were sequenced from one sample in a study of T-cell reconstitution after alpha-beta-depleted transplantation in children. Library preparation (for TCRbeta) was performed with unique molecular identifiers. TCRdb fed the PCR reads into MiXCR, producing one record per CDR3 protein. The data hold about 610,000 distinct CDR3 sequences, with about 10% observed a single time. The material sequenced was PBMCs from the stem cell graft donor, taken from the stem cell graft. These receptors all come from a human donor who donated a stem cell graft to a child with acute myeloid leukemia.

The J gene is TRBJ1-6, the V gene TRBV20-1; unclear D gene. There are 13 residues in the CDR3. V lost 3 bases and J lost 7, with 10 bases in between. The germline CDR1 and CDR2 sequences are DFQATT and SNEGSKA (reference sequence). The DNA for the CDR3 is TGCAGTGCTAGTGCCCGGGGAAATTCACCCCTCCACTTT. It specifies CSASARGNSPLHF.

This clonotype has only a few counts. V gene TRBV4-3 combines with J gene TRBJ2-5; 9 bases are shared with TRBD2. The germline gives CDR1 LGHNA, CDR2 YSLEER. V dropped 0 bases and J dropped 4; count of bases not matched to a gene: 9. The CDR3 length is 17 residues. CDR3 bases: TGCGCCAGCAGCCAAGATTGGGCGACTAGCGGTCGAGAGACCCAGTACTTC. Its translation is CASSQDWATSGRETQYF.

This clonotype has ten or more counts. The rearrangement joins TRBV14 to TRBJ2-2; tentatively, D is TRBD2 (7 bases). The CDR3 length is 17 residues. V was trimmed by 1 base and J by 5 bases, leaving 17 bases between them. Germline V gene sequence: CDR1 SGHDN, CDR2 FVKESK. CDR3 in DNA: TGTGCCAGCAGCCAAGTGCGGGGGCCTCAGGGAACCGGGGAGCTGTTTTTT. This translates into CASSQVRGPQGTGELFF.

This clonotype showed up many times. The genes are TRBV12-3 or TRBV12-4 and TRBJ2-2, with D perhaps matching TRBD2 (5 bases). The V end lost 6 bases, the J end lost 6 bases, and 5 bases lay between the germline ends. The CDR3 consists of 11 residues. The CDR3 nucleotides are TGTGCCAGCAGGAGGGCCGGGGAGCTGTTTTTT. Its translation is CASRRAGELFF.

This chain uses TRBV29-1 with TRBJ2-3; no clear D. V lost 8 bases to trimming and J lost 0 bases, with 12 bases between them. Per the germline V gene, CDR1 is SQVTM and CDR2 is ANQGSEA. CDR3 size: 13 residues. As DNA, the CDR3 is TGCAGCATTACTGTGCCTAGCACAGATACGCAGTATTTT. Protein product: CSITVPSTDTQYF.

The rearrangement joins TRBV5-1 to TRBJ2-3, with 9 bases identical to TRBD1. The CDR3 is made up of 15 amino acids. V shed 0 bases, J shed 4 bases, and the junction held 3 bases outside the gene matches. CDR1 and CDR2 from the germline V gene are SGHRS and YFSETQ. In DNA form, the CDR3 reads TGCGCCAGCAGCTTGGCACAGGGGGCCGCAGATACGCAGTATTTT. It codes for CASSLAQGAADTQYF.

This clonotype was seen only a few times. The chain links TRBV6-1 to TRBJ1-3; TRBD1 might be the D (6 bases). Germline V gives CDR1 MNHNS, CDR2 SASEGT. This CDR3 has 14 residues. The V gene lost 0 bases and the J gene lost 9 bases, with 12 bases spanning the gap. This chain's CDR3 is CASSEAAGGPTIYF. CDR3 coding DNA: TGTGCCAGCAGTGAAGCGGCTGGGGGCCCCACCATATATTTT.

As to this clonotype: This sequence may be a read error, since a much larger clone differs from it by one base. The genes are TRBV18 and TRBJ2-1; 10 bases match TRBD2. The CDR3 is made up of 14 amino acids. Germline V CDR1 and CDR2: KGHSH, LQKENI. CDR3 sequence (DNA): TGTGTCAGCTCACCACCTAGCGGGAGTGGTGAGCAGTTCTTC. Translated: CVSSPPSGSGEQFF.

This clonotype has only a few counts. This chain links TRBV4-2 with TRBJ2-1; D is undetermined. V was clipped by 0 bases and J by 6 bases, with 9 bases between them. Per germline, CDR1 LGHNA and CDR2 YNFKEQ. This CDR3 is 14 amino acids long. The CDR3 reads CASSQEGHPNEQFF. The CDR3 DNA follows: TGTGCCAGCAGCCAAGAGGGCCACCCCAATGAGCAGTTCTTC.

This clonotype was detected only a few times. The DNA of the CDR3 is TGTGCCAGCAGTTTGGCCGGGACAGGATCTGGCTACACCTTC. Protein product: CASSLAGTGSGYTF. This chain links TRBV27 with TRBJ1-2; 8 positions agree with TRBD1. Germline CDR1 MNHEY, CDR2 SMNVEV (reference sequence). V was pared by 3 bases and J by 7 bases, with 7 bases of the junction left unmatched. The CDR3 sequence is 14 residues long.

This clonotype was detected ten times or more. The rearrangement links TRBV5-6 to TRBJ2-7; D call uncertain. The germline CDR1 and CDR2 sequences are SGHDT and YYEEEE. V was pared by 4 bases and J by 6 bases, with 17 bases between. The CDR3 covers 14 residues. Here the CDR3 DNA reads TGTGCCAGCAGCGCTGACCCCTTTCCGGGCGAGCAGTACTTC. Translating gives CASSADPFPGEQYF.

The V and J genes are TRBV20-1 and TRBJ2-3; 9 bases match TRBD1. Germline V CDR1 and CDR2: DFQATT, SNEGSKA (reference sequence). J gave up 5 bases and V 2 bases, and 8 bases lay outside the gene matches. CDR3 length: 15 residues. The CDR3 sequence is CSARRDRETKDTQYF. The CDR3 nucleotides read TGCAGTGCTAGAAGGGACAGGGAGACGAAAGATACGCAGTATTTT.

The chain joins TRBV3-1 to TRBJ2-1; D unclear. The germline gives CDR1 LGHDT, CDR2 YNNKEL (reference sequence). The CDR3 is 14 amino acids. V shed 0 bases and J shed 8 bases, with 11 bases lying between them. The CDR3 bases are TGTGCCAGCAGCCAAGAGCTTTTTGCCGATGAGCAGTTCTTC. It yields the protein CASSQELFADEQFF.

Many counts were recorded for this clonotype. The DNA for the CDR3 is TGCAGTGGGGGCAAGGGGTCCACTGAAGCTTTCTTT. Translated: CSGGKGSTEAFF. This rearrangement joins TRBV20-1 to TRBJ1-1, with a weak D call TRBD1 (5 bases). CDR1 DFQATT and CDR2 SNEGSKA come from the germline V gene (reference sequence). The CDR3 runs 12 residues. Trimming left V 7 bases short and J 4 bases short, with 13 bases between.

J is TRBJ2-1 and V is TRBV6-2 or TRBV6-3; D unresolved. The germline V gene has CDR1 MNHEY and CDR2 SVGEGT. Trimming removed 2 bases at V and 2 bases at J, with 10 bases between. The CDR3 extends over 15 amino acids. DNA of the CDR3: TGTGCCAGCAGTTACGTCGGATCAGCCTACAATGAGCAGTTCTTC. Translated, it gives CASSYVGSAYNEQFF.

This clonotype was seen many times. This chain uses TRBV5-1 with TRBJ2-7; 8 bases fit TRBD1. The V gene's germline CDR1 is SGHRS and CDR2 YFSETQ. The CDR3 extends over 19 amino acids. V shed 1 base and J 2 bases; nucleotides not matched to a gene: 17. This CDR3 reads CASSLLTGVRVAVTYEQYF. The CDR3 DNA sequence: TGCGCCAGCAGCTTGTTGACAGGGGTTCGGGTAGCGGTAACCTACGAGCAGTACTTC.

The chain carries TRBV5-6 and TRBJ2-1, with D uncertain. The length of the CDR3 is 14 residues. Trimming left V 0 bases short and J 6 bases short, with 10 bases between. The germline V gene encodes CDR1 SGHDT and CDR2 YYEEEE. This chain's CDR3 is CASSLGPLGNEQFF. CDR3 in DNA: TGTGCCAGCAGCTTGGGTCCCCTTGGCAATGAGCAGTTCTTC.

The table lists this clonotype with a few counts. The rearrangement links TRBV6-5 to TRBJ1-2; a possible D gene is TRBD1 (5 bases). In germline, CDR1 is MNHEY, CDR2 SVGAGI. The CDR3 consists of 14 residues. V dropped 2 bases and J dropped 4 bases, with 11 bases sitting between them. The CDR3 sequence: CASSYRGESYGYTF. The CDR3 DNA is TGTGCCAGCAGTTACCGGGGGGAGAGCTATGGCTACACCTTC.

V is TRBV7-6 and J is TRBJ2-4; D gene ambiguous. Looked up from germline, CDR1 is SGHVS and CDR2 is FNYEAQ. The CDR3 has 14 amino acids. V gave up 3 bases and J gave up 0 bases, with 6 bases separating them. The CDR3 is CASSFLLAKNIQYF. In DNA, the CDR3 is TGTGCCAGCAGCTTCTTACTAGCCAAAAACATTCAGTACTTC.

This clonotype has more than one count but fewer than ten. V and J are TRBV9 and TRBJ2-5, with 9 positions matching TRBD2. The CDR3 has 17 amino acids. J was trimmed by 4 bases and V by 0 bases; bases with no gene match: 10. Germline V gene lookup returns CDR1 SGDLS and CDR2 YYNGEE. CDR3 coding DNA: TGTGCCAGCAGCGTAGGTGGACCAGCGGGAGGCGGAGAGACCCAGTACTTC. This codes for CASSVGGPAGGGETQYF.

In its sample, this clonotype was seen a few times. The CDR3 is CASSLGGTVRAGYTF. The CDR3 region has the DNA TGTGCCAGCAGTTTAGGGGGGACGGTAAGGGCTGGCTACACCTTC. This rearrangement joins TRBV12-3 or TRBV12-4 to TRBJ1-2; weak D call: TRBD1 (5 bases). The CDR3 totals 15 residues. V shed 1 base and J shed 7 bases, with 16 bases lying between them.